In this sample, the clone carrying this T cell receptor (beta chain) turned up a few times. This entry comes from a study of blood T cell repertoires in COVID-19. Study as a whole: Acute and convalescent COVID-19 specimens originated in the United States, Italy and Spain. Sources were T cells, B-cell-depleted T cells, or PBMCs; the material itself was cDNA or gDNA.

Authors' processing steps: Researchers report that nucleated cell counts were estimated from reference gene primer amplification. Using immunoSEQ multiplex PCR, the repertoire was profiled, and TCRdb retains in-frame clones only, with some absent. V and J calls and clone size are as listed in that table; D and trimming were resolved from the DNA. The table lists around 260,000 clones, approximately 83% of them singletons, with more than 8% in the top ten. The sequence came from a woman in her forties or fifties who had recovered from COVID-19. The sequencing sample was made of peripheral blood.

The CDR3 sequence: CASSQEWLLTDTQYF. In DNA, the CDR3 is TGTGCCAGCAGCCAAGAGTGGCTGCTCACAGATACGCAGTATTTT. The chain joins TRBV4-2 to TRBJ2-3; D remains ambiguous. Germline CDR1 reads LGHNA; CDR2 reads YNFKEQ. The V and J ends lost 0 bases and 2 bases respectively, with 9 bases between them. This CDR3 is 15 amino acids long.